Listed below are T cell receptor beta chains from one sample, sequenced in a study of T cells in localized non-small cell lung cancer. TCRdb's copy holds only in-frame clones and misses some; the assay was immunoSEQ multiplex PCR. The sample shows 45,000 or so clones, under 90% of them seen only once. The sample here was peripheral blood mononuclear cells, taken before any cancer treatment. These receptors originate from a man between 40 and 75 years old with stage III lung adenocarcinoma. Both conserved end residues are part of each CDR3. Each record gives: D gene, V gene, clone size, J gene, CDR3 DNA, CDR3 protein. A D gene is named only where the DNA matches it firmly. Size tells how often a clone was seen (once, few, many) or the class of an expanded clone, and some rows leave it out.

>NA|TRBV27|few|TRBJ2-5
TGTGCCAGCAGTTTATCGAGGAGGTTCCAAGAGACCCAGTACTTC
CASSLSRRFQETQYF
>TRBD1|TRBV25-1|NA|TRBJ2-5
TGTGCCAGCAGTGATCTCAGGACAGGGGGATCCCAGTACTTC
CASSDLRTGGSQYF
>NA|TRBV7-2|NA|TRBJ2-5
TGTGCCAGCAGCTTATCTCGCATGGGAGAGACCCAGTACTTC
CASSLSRMGETQYF
>NA|TRBV15|NA|TRBJ2-5
TGTGCCACCAGCAGGACAGCACAAGAGACCCAGTACTTC
CATSRTAQETQYF
>NA|TRBV14|NA|TRBJ2-7
TGTGCCAGCAGCCAATACCTCTACGAGCAGTACTTC
CASSQYLYEQYF
>TRBD2|TRBV5-4|NA|TRBJ2-7
TGTGCCAGCAGCACCGGGACTAGCGGGGGGCTTTTCTACGAGCAGTACTTC
CASSTGTSGGLFYEQYF
>TRBD1|TRBV19|NA|TRBJ1-4
TGTGCCAGTAGTATTAACGGACAGGGAACTGAAAAACTGTTTTTT
CASSINGQGTEKLFF
>TRBD1|TRBV6-5|NA|TRBJ1-1
TGTGCCAGCAGTTACACAGGGGGTATGAACACTGAAGCTTTCTTT
CASSYTGGMNTEAFF
>TRBD1|TRBV5-1|NA|TRBJ1-3
TGCGCCAGCAGCTTGGCGGAGGGGGCCTCAGGAAACACCATATATTTT
CASSLAEGASGNTIYF
>NA|TRBV29-1|NA|TRBJ2-7
TGCAGCGTTGAAGAAGGAAACCCCTACGAGCAGTACTTC
CSVEEGNPYEQYF
>TRBD1|TRBV9|NA|TRBJ2-7
TGTGCCAGCAGCGACAGGGGGTTCTCCTACGAGCAGTACTTC
CASSDRGFSYEQYF
>TRBD1|TRBV5-4|NA|TRBJ2-3
TGTGCCAGCAGCGAGGACAGGGGGCCGACAGATACGCAGTATTTT
CASSEDRGPTDTQYF
>TRBD1|TRBV30|NA|TRBJ2-1
TGTGCCTGGAGCAGGGGACAGGGGGCTCTCAATGAGCAGTTCTTC
CAWSRGQGALNEQFF
>NA|TRBV30|few|TRBJ1-2
TGTGCCTGGAGTAGGAACTATGGCTACACCTTC
CAWSRNYGYTF
>TRBD1|TRBV5-1|once|TRBJ2-5
TGCGCCAGCAGCCTAAGTCCCGGGACAGGGCTCGAGACCCAGTACTTC
CASSLSPGTGLETQYF
>NA|TRBV29-1|NA|TRBJ2-2
TGCAGCGCAGGGACTCCTGGGAACACCGGGGAGCTGTTTTTT
CSAGTPGNTGELFF
>NA|TRBV19|few|TRBJ2-2
TGTGCCAGTAGTCCCTGGACAGACACCGGGGAGCTGTTTTTT
CASSPWTDTGELFF
>NA|TRBV4-2|NA|TRBJ2-5
TGTGCCAGCAGCCAATCTGGCGGGATTCAAGAGACCCAGTACTTC
CASSQSGGIQETQYF
>NA|TRBV7-3|NA|TRBJ2-7
TGTGCCAGCAGCTTACTGACTGGCTACGAGCAGTACTTC
CASSLLTGYEQYF
>TRBD1|TRBV7-9|NA|TRBJ1-1
TGTGCCAGCAGACGATCCCTAAAGCAGGGGGAAGATGAAGCTTTCTTT
CASRRSLKQGEDEAFF
>NA|TRBV28|NA|TRBJ1-1
TGTGCCAGCAGTTTATTCCTCGGACGTTACACTGAAGCTTTCTTT
CASSLFLGRYTEAFF
>NA|TRBV2|NA|TRBJ2-2
TGTGCCAGTATCCGGGACTCCATAGCCGGGGAGCTGTTTTTT
CASIRDSIAGELFF